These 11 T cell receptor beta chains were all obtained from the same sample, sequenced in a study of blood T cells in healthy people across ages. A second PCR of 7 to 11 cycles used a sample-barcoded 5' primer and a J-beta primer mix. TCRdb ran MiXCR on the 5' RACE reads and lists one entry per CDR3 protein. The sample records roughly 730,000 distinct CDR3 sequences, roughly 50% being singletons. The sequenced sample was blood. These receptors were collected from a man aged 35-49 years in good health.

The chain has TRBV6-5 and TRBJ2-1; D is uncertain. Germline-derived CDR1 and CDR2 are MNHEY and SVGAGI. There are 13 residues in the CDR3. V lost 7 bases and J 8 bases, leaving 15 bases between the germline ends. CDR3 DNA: TGTGCCAGCACCCGGACCCCGCGTGATGAGCAGTTCTTC. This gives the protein CASTRTPRDEQFF.

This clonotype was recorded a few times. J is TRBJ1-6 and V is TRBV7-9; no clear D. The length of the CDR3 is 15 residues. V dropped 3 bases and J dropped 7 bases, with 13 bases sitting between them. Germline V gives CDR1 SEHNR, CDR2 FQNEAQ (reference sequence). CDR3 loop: CASSLVLGKNSPLHF. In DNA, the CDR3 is TGTGCCAGCAGCTTGGTGCTGGGAAAAAATTCACCCCTCCACTTT.

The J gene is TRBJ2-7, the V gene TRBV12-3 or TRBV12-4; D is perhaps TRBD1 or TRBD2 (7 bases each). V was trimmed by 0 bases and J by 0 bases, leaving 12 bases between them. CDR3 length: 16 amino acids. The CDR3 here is CASSLARGTDSYEQYF. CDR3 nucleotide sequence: TGTGCCAGCAGTTTAGCGCGGGGGACAGACTCCTACGAGCAGTACTTC.

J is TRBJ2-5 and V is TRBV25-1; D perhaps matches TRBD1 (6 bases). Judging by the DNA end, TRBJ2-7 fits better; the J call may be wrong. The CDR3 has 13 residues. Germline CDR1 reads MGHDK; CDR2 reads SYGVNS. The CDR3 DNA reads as TGTGCCAGCAGTGAATCCTACAGGGTCGAGCAGTACTTC. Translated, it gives CASSESYRVEQYF.

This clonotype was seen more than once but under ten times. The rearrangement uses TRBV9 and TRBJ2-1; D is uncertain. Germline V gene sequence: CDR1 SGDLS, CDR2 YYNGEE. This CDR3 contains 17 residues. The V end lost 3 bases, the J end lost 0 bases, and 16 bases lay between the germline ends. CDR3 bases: TGTGCCAGCAGCGACCGTGAGACGGCCAGCTCCTACAATGAGCAGTTCTTC. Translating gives CASSDRETASSYNEQFF.

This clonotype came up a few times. The CDR3 sequence: CASSPAASGMPYEQYF. CDR3 bases: TGTGCCAGCAGCCCAGCGGCTAGCGGGATGCCCTACGAGCAGTACTTC. The chain uses TRBV7-9 and TRBJ2-7, with 9 bases matching TRBD2. Germline CDR1 and CDR2: SEHNR and FQNEAQ (reference sequence). CDR3 length: 16 residues. J gave up 2 bases and V 5 bases, and 10 bases lay outside the gene matches. The variable domain in full, with the rest retrieved from reference TRBV7-9 and TRBJ2-7, is DTGVSQNPRHKITKRGQNVTFRCDPISEHNRLYWYRQTLGQGPEFLTYFQNEAQLEKSRLLSDRFSAERPKGSFSTLEIQRTEQGDSAMYLCASSPAASGMPYEQYFGPGTRLTVT.

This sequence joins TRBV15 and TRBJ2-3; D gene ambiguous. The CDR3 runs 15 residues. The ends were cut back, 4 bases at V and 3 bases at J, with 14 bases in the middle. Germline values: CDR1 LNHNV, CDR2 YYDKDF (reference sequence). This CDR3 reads CATSTDLQLTDTQYF. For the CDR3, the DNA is TGTGCCACCAGCACAGACCTGCAGTTAACAGATACGCAGTATTTT.

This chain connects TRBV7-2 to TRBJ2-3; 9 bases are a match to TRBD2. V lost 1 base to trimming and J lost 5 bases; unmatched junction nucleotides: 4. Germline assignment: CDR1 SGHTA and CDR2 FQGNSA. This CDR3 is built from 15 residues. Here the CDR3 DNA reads TGTGCCAGCAGCTTAGTTGCGGGGGGGCAAGATACGCAGTATTTT. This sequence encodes CASSLVAGGQDTQYF.

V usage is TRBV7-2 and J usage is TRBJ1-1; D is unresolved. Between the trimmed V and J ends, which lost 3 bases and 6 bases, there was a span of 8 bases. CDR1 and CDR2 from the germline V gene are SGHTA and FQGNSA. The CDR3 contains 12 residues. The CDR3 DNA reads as TGTGCCAGCAGCTTCCGAGGCCCTGAAGCTTTCTTT. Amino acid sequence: CASSFRGPEAFF.

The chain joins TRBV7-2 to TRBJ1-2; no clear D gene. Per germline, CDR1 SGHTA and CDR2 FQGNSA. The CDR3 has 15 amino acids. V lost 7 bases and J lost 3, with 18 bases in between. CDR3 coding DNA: TGTGCCAGCAACCCCAGAGCCGACGGATACTATGGCTACACCTTC. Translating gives CASNPRADGYYGYTF.

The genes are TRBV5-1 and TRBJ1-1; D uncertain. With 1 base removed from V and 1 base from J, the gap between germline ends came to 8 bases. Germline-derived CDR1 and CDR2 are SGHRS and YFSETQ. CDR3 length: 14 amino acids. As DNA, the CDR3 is TGCGCCAGCAGCTTGTCCGGGGAGAACACTGAAGCTTTCTTT. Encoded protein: CASSLSGENTEAFF.